Following are 9 T cell receptor beta chains from one sample sequenced in a study of blood T cell repertoires in COVID-19. TCRdb's copy holds only in-frame clones and misses some; the assay was immunoSEQ multiplex PCR. The sample holds some 40,000 clones, 81% seen once. The sample was peripheral blood. The source is a human donor in a cohort sampled during active or convalescent COVID-19. The donor label of this sample is uncertain.

In this sample, this clone turned up once. The chain uses TRBV5-1 and TRBJ2-7, with TRBD2 identical over 13 bases. The CDR3 has 15 residues. Germline V gene sequence: CDR1 SGHRS, CDR2 YFSETQ. J gave up 6 bases and V 3 bases, and 6 bases lay outside the gene matches. The CDR3 DNA sequence: TGCGCCAGCAGCTCTGGGACTAGCGGGAATACCGAGCAGTACTTC. It translates to CASSSGTSGNTEQYF. Full variable domain (outside the CDR3, taken from reference TRBV5-1 and TRBJ2-7): KAGVTQTPRYLIKTRGQQVTLSCSPISGHRSVSWYQQTPGQGLQFLFEYFSETQRNKGNFPGRFSGRQFSNSRSEMNVSTLELGDSALYLCASSSGTSGNTEQYFGPGTRLTVT.

The chain has TRBV7-9 and TRBJ2-6, with no clear D. This CDR3 is 19 amino acids long. Per germline, CDR1 SEHNR and CDR2 FQNEAQ (reference sequence). Trimming stripped 1 base from V and 0 bases from J, with 16 bases between. Here the CDR3 DNA reads TGTGCCAGCAGCTTAGTACCCCGTCTGGTCAGCTCTGGGGCCAACGTCCTGACTTTC. This codes for CASSLVPRLVSSGANVLTF.

The V and J genes are TRBV2 and TRBJ1-2; possible D gene TRBD1, 5 bases. The V end lost 9 bases, the J end lost 4 bases, and 15 bases lay between the germline ends. The germline V gene encodes CDR1 SNHLY and CDR2 FYNNEI. This CDR3 contains 13 residues. CDR3 protein: CARQEGRLYGYTF. The CDR3, as DNA: TGTGCCAGACAAGAGGGGAGGCTCTATGGCTACACCTTC.

The rearrangement uses TRBV6-5 and TRBJ2-2; 10 nucleotides agree with TRBD2. The trim removed 9 bases at V and 4 bases at J, leaving 8 bases unmatched. This CDR3 contains 15 residues. From germline, CDR1 is MNHEY and CDR2 SVGAGI. CDR3 amino acids: CASSILAGATGELFF. The DNA of the CDR3 is TGTGCCAGTAGTATCCTAGCGGGAGCCACCGGGGAGCTGTTTTTT.

This clone was seen once. V is TRBV5-6 and J is TRBJ1-5, with D tentatively TRBD1 (6 bases). With 5 bases removed from V and 0 bases from J, the gap between germline ends came to 9 bases. Germline-derived CDR1 and CDR2 are SGHDT and YYEEEE. The length of the CDR3 is 14 residues. CDR3 sequence reads: CASRQDSSNQPQHF. As DNA, the CDR3 is TGTGCCAGCAGACAGGACAGTAGCAATCAGCCCCAGCATTTT.

CDR3 nucleotides: TGTGCCAGCAGCTTTCTAGCGGGAGGGAACACCGGGGAGCTGTTTTTT. Translating gives CASSFLAGGNTGELFF. The rearrangement uses TRBV5-6 and TRBJ2-2; 11 bases align to TRBD2. The CDR3 is 16 residues long. V shed 2 bases, J shed 1 base, and the junction held 1 base outside the gene matches. Germline-derived CDR1 and CDR2 are SGHDT and YYEEEE.

A note on this clone: The sample contains more than one DNA sequence encoding this CDR3. This rearrangement joins TRBV19 to TRBJ2-1, with 10 nucleotides matching TRBD2. CDR3 length: 15 residues. Germline trimming cut 6 bases from V and 0 bases from J; bases unmatched to any gene: 2. Germline lookup yields CDR1 LNHDA and CDR2 SQIVND (reference sequence). CDR3: CASRTSGPSYNEQFF. CDR3 bases: TGTGCCAGTAGGACTAGCGGGCCCTCCTACAATGAGCAGTTCTTC.

The CDR3 loop reads CASSQHATDRSYGYTF. The CDR3 DNA follows: TGTGCCAGCAGCCAGCACGCTACGGACAGGAGCTATGGCTACACCTTC. This sequence joins TRBV11-3 and TRBJ1-2, with 7 bases identical to TRBD1. The CDR3 runs 16 residues. V shed 5 bases and J 4 bases; nucleotides not matched to a gene: 13. CDR1 is SGHNT, CDR2 YENEEA, per germline.

The V and J genes are TRBV7-2 and TRBJ2-5; 14 bases align to TRBD2. The ends lost 4 bases at V and 5 bases at J; junction bases unmatched: 6. CDR3 length equals 16 residues. Germline CDR1 and CDR2: SGHTA and FQGNSA. CDR3 coding DNA: TGTGCCAGCAGCTCAGGACTAGCGGGAGGCCGGGAGACCCAGTACTTC. This codes for CASSSGLAGGRETQYF.